This T cell receptor beta chain was sequenced during a study of T cells expressing NK-cell markers. The CDR3 runs to 12 residues. Germline V lookup: CDR1 SEHNR, CDR2 FQNEAQ (reference sequence). TCRdb re-called the 5' RACE reads; every CDR3 protein appears as one record, without DNA. The repertoire table contains 150,000 to 160,000 distinct CDR3 sequences. The sequencing input was blood T cells: a sorted CD56 or NKG2C T cell subset, CD4+ or CD8+ T cells, or bulk PBMC T cells (not recorded which). V and J are TRBV7-9 and TRBJ2-1; no DNA is available, so the TRBD2 call from TCRdb remains unchecked. The clonotype was recovered from a woman aged 45 to 65 in good health. The CDR3 region is CASRGERDEQFF. Filled out from reference TRBV7-9 and TRBJ2-1, the complete variable domain reads DTGVSQNPRHKITKRGQNVTFRCDPISEHNRLYWYRQTLGQGPEFLTYFQNEAQLEKSRLLSDRFSAERPKGSFSTLEIQRTEQGDSAMYLCASRGERDEQFFGPGTRLTVL.